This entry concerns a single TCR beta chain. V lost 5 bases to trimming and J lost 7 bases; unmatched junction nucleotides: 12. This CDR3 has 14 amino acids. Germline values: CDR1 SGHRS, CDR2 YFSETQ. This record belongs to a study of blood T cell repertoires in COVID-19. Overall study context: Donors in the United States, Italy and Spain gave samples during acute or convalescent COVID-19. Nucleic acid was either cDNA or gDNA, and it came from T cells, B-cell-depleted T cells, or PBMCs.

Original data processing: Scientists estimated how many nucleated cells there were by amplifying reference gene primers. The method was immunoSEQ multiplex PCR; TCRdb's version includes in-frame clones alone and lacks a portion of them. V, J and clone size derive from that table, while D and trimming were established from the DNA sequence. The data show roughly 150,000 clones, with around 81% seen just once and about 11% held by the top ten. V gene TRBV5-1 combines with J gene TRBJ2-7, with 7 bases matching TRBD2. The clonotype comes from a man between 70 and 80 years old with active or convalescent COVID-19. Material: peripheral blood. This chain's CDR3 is CASRGRGDWEEQYF. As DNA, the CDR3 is TGCGCCAGCAGAGGACGGGGGGACTGGGAGGAGCAGTACTTC. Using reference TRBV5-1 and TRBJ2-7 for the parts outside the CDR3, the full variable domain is KAGVTQTPRYLIKTRGQQVTLSCSPISGHRSVSWYQQTPGQGLQFLFEYFSETQRNKGNFPGRFSGRQFSNSRSEMNVSTLELGDSALYLCASRGRGDWEEQYFGPGTRLTVT.